This is a list of T cell receptor beta chains from one sample in a study of Graves' ophthalmopathy and Graves' hyperthyroidism. A single record per CDR3 protein comes from TCRdb applying MiXCR to the multiplex PCR reads. The repertoire holds under 800,000 distinct CDR3 sequences, with 22% as singletons. Sequenced: peripheral blood. These receptors were collected from a woman aged 18-29 years with stable Graves' hyperthyroidism. Some clones in this sample may be carry-over from other donors' samples. CDR3s include the opening cysteine and the closing phenylalanine or tryptophan. D genes are given only for firm matches. Clone sizes are given selectively: once, few, many, or a class where the clone is expanded.

J | size | D | V | DNA | CDR3
TRBJ2-6 | many | TRBD1 | TRBV2 | TGTGCCAGCAGCAAGACAGGGGGCTCGGTCGGGGCCAACGTCCTGACTTTC | CASSKTGGSVGANVLTF
TRBJ2-7 | many | TRBD1 | TRBV28 | TGTGCCAGCAGCCACTTGGACAGGACGGTTTACGAGCAGTACTTC | CASSHLDRTVYEQYF
TRBJ1-2 | many | - | TRBV12-3/TRBV12-4 | TGTGCCAGCAGCACCAAACGGGGATCCCTCTATGGCTACACCTTC | CASSTKRGSLYGYTF
TRBJ1-6 | - | - | TRBV30 | TGTGCCTGGAGTGTTCGGGGTTGGTATAATTCACCCCTCCACTTT | CAWSVRGWYNSPLHF
TRBJ2-5 | many | - | TRBV28 | TGTGCCAGCAGTCCCGGTGATAGCGTGGGGGAGACCCAGTACTTC | CASSPGDSVGETQYF
TRBJ2-2 | many | - | TRBV29-1 | TGCAGCGTTGAAGGGCAGGAGGCCGGGGAGCTGTTTTTT | CSVEGQEAGELFF
TRBJ2-2 | - | - | TRBV29-1 | TGCAGCGTCCCTGTGTGGGAGCGAGACACCGGGGAGCTGTTTTTT | CSVPVWERDTGELFF
TRBJ2-7 | - | - | TRBV28 | TGTGCCAGCAGCCTACAGGGAGTCGTGGGCGAGCAGTACTTC | CASSLQGVVGEQYF
TRBJ2-7 | many | - | TRBV6-1 | TGTGCCAGCAGTCCGGGACCGGGATTCCCTTGGCAGTACTTC | CASSPGPGFPWQYF
TRBJ1-6 | - | - | TRBV6-5 | TGTGCCAGCAGTTCGGGTGGGGGGCTACAGTCACCCCTCCACTTT | CASSSGGGLQSPLHF
TRBJ2-2 | - | TRBD2 | TRBV20-1 | TGCAGTGCTATTTGGACTAGCGGGGGGGCCACCGGGGAGCTGTTTTTT | CSAIWTSGGATGELFF
TRBJ1-3 | - | - | TRBV28 | TGTGCCAGCAGTTTAATAGAGGCAGGGGTCGGTGGAAACACCATATATTTT | CASSLIEAGVGGNTIYF
TRBJ1-1 | few | TRBD1 | TRBV5-1 | TGCGCCAGCAGCTTGGTGGGGACAGGGGCGGACACTGAAGCTTTCTTT | CASSLVGTGADTEAFF
TRBJ1-2 | - | - | TRBV28 | TGTGCCAGCAGCCCCGGCGGGCAGGCTAACTATGGCTACACCTTC | CASSPGGQANYGYTF
TRBJ1-1 | many | TRBD1 | TRBV30 | TGTGCCTGGAGTGCCGACAGGGGAATCGCTGAAGCTTTCTTT | CAWSADRGIAEAFF
TRBJ2-5 | many | - | TRBV9 | TGTGCCAGCAGCGTAGAGGGGAGGGGGCGCGGAGAGACCCAGTACTTC | CASSVEGRGRGETQYF
TRBJ1-2 | many | - | TRBV12-3/TRBV12-4 | TGTGCCAGCAGTTTAGGGGAGGTCCTTTGGCGGGGCTACACCTTC | CASSLGEVLWRGYTF
TRBJ2-2 | few | - | TRBV2 | TGTGCCAGCAGCACCGACCCGGACGACCTTAACACCGGGGAGCTGTTTTTT | CASSTDPDDLNTGELFF
TRBJ2-7 | many | TRBD2 | TRBV15 | TGTGCCACCAGCAGTTGGACTAGCGGGAGGGATTACGAGCAGTACTTC | CATSSWTSGRDYEQYF
TRBJ1-1 | many | TRBD1 | TRBV6-5 | TGTGCCAGCAGTCACCGGGACAGGGGGATGGTTGAAGCTTTCTTT | CASSHRDRGMVEAFF
TRBJ1-6 | many | TRBD1 | TRBV27 | TGTGCCAGCAGTCCATACAGGGGGCAAAGCTATAATTCACCCCTCCACTTT | CASSPYRGQSYNSPLHF
TRBJ1-5 | many | - | TRBV12-3/TRBV12-4 | TGTGCCAGCAGTCCCCTCTTGGGTGCCGCTCAGCCCCAGCATTTT | CASSPLLGAAQPQHF
TRBJ2-7 | many | TRBD1 | TRBV11-2 | TGTGCCAGCAGCTTAAGGTTCGGGACAGGCCCACACGAGCAGTACTTC | CASSLRFGTGPHEQYF
TRBJ2-7 | - | - | TRBV20-1 | TGCAGTCCCTCTGACAACTCCTACGAGCAGTACTTC | CSPSDNSYEQYF
TRBJ1-3 | - | TRBD1 | TRBV11-1 | TGTGCCAGCAGCGCCCCCGGGACAGCCTCTGGAAACACCATATATTTT | CASSAPGTASGNTIYF
TRBJ2-7 | - | - | TRBV2 | TGTACCAGGCAGGCGGAGGGGGCGTACGAGCAGTACTTC | CTRQAEGAYEQYF
TRBJ2-5 | many | TRBD1 | TRBV2 | TGTGCCAGCAGTTACACAGGGGGCGCAGAGACCCAGTACTTC | CASSYTGGAETQYF